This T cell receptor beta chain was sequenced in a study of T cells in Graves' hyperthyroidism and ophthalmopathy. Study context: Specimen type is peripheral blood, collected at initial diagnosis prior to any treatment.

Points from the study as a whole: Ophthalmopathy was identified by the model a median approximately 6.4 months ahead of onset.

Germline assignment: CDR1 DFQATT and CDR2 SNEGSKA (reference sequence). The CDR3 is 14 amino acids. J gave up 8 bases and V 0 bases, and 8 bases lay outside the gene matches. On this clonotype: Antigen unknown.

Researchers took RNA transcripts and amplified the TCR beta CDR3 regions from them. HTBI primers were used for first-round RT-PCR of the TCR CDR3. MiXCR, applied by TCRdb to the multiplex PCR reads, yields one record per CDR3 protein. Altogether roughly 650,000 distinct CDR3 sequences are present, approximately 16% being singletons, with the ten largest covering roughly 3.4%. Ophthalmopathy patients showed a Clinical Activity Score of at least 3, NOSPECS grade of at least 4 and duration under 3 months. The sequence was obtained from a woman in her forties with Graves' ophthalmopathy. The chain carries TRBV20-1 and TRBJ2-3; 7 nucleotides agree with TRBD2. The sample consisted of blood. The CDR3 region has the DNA TGCAGTGCTAGAGATGTTGCGGGAGAGAGTACGCAGTATTTT. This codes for CSARDVAGESTQYF.